The entry below gives a single T cell receptor (beta chain) sequence along with its context. This CDR3 is 15 amino acids long. Germline V gene lookup returns CDR1 SGHDT and CDR2 YYEEEE. Unmatched junction bases numbered 4, after V lost 4 bases and J lost 3 bases. These data originate in a study of technical replicates of blood from a few donors. TCRdb keeps only in-frame clones here, not all; method: immunoSEQ multiplex PCR. The data show approximately 66,000 clones, 88% seen once. The sequence came from a human donor in good health. Some clones in this sample may be carry-over from other donors' samples. The chain links TRBV5-6 to TRBJ2-1; 10 nucleotides match TRBD1. The material sequenced was PBMCs. The CDR3 nucleotides are TGTGCCAGCAGCGAGGGACAGGGGAGCTACAATGAGCAGTTCTTC. This gives the protein CASSEGQGSYNEQFF.